What follows is one T cell receptor beta chain and its context. Trimming left V 2 bases short and J 4 bases short, with 8 bases between. This CDR3 region has 13 residues. The germline gives CDR1 SGHNT, CDR2 YYREEE (reference sequence). The sample belongs to a study of T-cell memory formation after mild COVID-19. TCRdb itself ran the 5' RACE reads through MiXCR, one entry per CDR3 protein. Here the sample spans more than 250,000 distinct CDR3 sequences, over 15% being singletons. This receptor was identified in a young man who had mild COVID-19 (a few samples of this study predate the infection). Cell type and time point are not known. What was sequenced was PBMCs or a T cell subset sorted from them (not recorded which). The chain uses TRBV5-4 and TRBJ2-3; D remains ambiguous. CDR3 region: CASSLSGPDTQYF. As DNA, the CDR3 is TGTGCCAGCAGCTTATCGGGTCCAGATACGCAGTATTTT.